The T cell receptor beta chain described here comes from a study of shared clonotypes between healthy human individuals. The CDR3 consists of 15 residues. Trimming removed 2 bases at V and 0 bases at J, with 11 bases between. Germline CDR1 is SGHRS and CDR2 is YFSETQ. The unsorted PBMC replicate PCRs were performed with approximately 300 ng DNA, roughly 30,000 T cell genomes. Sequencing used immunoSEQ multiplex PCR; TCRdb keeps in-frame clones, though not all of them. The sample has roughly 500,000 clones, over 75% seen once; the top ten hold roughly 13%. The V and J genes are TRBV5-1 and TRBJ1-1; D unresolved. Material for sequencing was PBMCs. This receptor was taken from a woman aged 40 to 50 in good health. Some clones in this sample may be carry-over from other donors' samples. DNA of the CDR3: TGCGCCAGCAGCTTCAGCGGGCAGATGAACACTGAAGCTTTCTTT. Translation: CASSFSGQMNTEAFF.